The T cell receptor (beta chain) under discussion was sequenced for a study of OX40 agonist ivuxolimab in advanced cancers. This clone has just one count. Its cognate antigen is unknown. Study-level results: There were also nonresponders showing low normalized T-cell clonal expansion. It was not determined which antigens were specifically recognized by the peripheral T cells that had undergone clonal expansion. Clonal expansion was seen in CD4+ and CD8+ blood T cells by week 6 at 0.1 to 3.0 mg/kg.

Individuals having autoimmune disease history or systemic immunosuppression were not enrolled. TCRdb's table, derived via immunoSEQ multiplex PCR, lists solely in-frame clones and lacks some. The table lists approximately 80,000 clones, roughly 90% of them singletons. Trimming removed 6 bases from V and 7 bases from J; junction bases left unmatched: 9. CDR1 is MNHNY, CDR2 SVGAGI, per germline (reference sequence). This CDR3 contains 15 residues. V usage is TRBV6-6 and J usage is TRBJ1-4, with 9 bases lining up with TRBD1. This material consisted of CD4+ or CD8+ T cells sorted from blood, taken in a trial of the OX40 agonist ivuxolimab. The receptor's source is an adult with an advanced solid tumor such as melanoma, head and neck, liver or kidney cancer. The CDR3 here is CASSLTGGQSEKLFF. CDR3 DNA sequence: TGTGCCAGCAGCCTAACAGGGGGCCAGAGTGAAAAACTGTTTTTT.